These T cell receptor beta chains were read from a single sample in a study of CD4 T cells in relation to SARS-CoV-2 and coronaviruses. Their antigens remain unidentified. The table came from immunoSEQ multiplex PCR; TCRdb's copy has only in-frame clones and leaves some out. The top ten hold 10% to 15% of the sample, which has tens of thousands of clones, approximately 79% seen once. The specimen was CD4+ T cells from PBMCs, cultured in vitro. Receptors originate from a human donor in good health. Each CDR3 is given with its conserved first and last residue. A D gene is named only where the DNA matches it firmly. Some rows mark clone size as missing; the rest say once, few, many or name a class of expanded clone.

size	J	D	V	CDR3	DNA
-	TRBJ1-1	-	TRBV9	CASSVDPGSTEAFF	TGTGCCAGCAGCGTAGATCCGGGGAGCACTGAAGCTTTCTTT
-	TRBJ1-3	-	TRBV30	CAWSVNAGNTIYF	TGTGCCTGGAGTGTGAACGCTGGAAACACCATATATTTT
once	TRBJ2-1	TRBD1	TRBV6-5	CATGTGFDEQFF	TGTGCCACCGGGACAGGGTTCGATGAGCAGTTCTTC
-	TRBJ2-7	TRBD1	TRBV15	CATSRDGTGFDEQYF	TGTGCCACCAGCAGAGACGGGACAGGGTTTGACGAGCAGTACTTC
-	TRBJ2-7	TRBD1	TRBV30	CAWRGDRGSPEQYF	TGTGCCTGGAGGGGGGACAGGGGTAGCCCCGAGCAGTACTTC
-	TRBJ2-1	TRBD2	TRBV29-1	CSVYPVAGGYNEQFF	TGCAGCGTCTACCCCGTAGCGGGAGGTTACAATGAGCAGTTCTTC
-	TRBJ1-5	TRBD1	TRBV5-1	CASSLSGTDSGSPQHF	TGCGCCAGCAGCTTGAGCGGGACAGACTCAGGGTCGCCCCAGCATTTT
-	TRBJ2-5	TRBD2	TRBV6-2/TRBV6-3	CASSYTSGRETQYF	TGTGCCAGCAGTTACACTAGCGGGAGAGAGACCCAGTACTTC
-	TRBJ2-2	-	TRBV9	CASSVEVSAGELFF	TGTGCCAGCAGCGTAGAGGTTAGCGCCGGGGAGCTGTTTTTT
-	TRBJ2-6	TRBD1	TRBV19	CASTPVGQGASGANVLTF	TGTGCCAGTACCCCGGTTGGACAGGGGGCATCTGGGGCCAACGTCCTGACTTTC
-	TRBJ2-3	-	TRBV7-3	CASSLGGPLGDTQYF	TGTGCCAGCAGCTTAGGGGGCCCTTTGGGAGATACGCAGTATTTT
once	TRBJ2-3	-	TRBV6-2/TRBV6-3	CASSYSSWGSTDTQYF	TGTGCCAGCAGTTACTCGAGCTGGGGAAGCACAGATACGCAGTATTTT
-	TRBJ2-1	-	TRBV12-2	CASRLGRTSGGIYLGNEQFF	TGTGCAAGTCGCTTAGGTAGGACTAGCGGGGGTATTTATTTGGGCAATGAGCAGTTCTTC
few	TRBJ2-2	TRBD2	TRBV7-9	CASSLVGLAGSTGELFF	TGTGCCAGCAGCTTAGTCGGACTAGCGGGGTCCACCGGGGAGCTGTTTTTT
-	TRBJ1-2	-	TRBV3-1/TRBV3-2	CASSQETAYGYTF	TGTGCCAGCAGCCAAGAGACAGCTTATGGCTACACCTTC
-	TRBJ1-4	-	TRBV7-8	CASIPSRGGRREKLFF	TGTGCCAGCATCCCTTCCCGGGGGGGTCGGCGAGAAAAACTGTTTTTT
-	TRBJ1-1	TRBD1	TRBV29-1	CSVEKTGGTEAFF	TGCAGCGTTGAAAAAACAGGGGGGACTGAAGCTTTCTTT
-	TRBJ2-1	-	TRBV30	CAWSVARGSHEQFF	TGTGCCTGGAGTGTAGCCAGGGGATCCCATGAGCAGTTCTTC
-	TRBJ2-5	-	TRBV7-8	CASSLVGKETQYF	TGTGCCAGCAGCTTAGTTGGAAAGGAGACCCAGTACTTC
-	TRBJ2-1	TRBD2	TRBV30	CAWRRGGGHEQFF	TGTGCCTGGAGACGGGGGGGCGGCCATGAGCAGTTCTTC
once	TRBJ2-7	-	TRBV4-3	CASSQGRASYEQYF	TGCGCCAGCAGCCAAGGCAGGGCCTCCTACGAGCAGTACTTC
once	TRBJ2-3	TRBD2	TRBV4-3	CASSLALLAGGRDTQYF	TGCGCCAGCAGCCTAGCCTTACTAGCGGGGGGGCGAGATACGCAGTATTTT
-	TRBJ2-2	-	TRBV5-1	CASSFDNTGELFF	TGCGCCAGCAGCTTCGACAACACCGGGGAGCTGTTTTTT
-	TRBJ2-6	-	TRBV19	CASTRLSGANVLTF	TGTGCCAGTACAAGACTCTCTGGGGCCAACGTCCTGACTTTC
few	TRBJ1-1	-	TRBV20-1	CSAPQGAEAFF	TGCAGTGCCCCGCAGGGAGCTGAAGCTTTCTTT
-	TRBJ2-5	-	TRBV19	CASSITEGETQYF	TGTGCCAGTAGTATCACCGAGGGGGAGACCCAGTACTTC
-	TRBJ2-7	TRBD2	TRBV7-2	CASSLRGLAGNEQYF	TGTGCCAGCAGCTTACGGGGACTAGCGGGAAACGAGCAGTACTTC
-	TRBJ2-4	TRBD2	TRBV9	CASSGGPGLPINIQYF	TGTGCCAGCAGCGGAGGGCCGGGACTACCCATAAACATTCAGTACTTC
-	TRBJ1-1	-	TRBV7-8	CASSLPNGAEAFF	TGTGCCAGCAGCTTACCTAACGGTGCTGAAGCTTTCTTT
-	TRBJ1-4	-	TRBV19	CASSIQGTNEKLFF	TGTGCCAGTAGTATACAGGGAACTAATGAAAAACTGTTTTTT
few	TRBJ1-2	-	TRBV7-9	CASSLALGTAHYGYTF	TGTGCCAGCAGCTTAGCGCTCGGGACTGCTCACTATGGCTACACCTTC
-	TRBJ2-5	-	TRBV2	CASSTSGAQETQYF	TGTGCCAGCAGTACTTCCGGGGCCCAAGAGACCCAGTACTTC
-	TRBJ2-3	-	TRBV18	CASSPRGASTDTQYF	TGTGCCAGCTCACCGAGGGGGGCTAGCACAGATACGCAGTATTTT